This TCR beta chain came from a study of cytomegalovirus exposure and HLA in healthy donors. The wider study: One earlier analysis, a look at around 170 million T cells, found some 100 million unique TCR beta sequences. General study results and limits: The authors judged a highly shared variant cluster likely a sequencing artifact. A later analysis linked more than 15,000 TCR beta sequences to HLA alleles at 0.05 false discovery rate.

PCR primers comprised 60 Vbeta and 13 Jbeta primers. Libraries were prepared by immunoSEQ multiplex PCR; TCRdb keeps only in-frame clonotypes and omits some of them. The sample includes approximately 140,000 clones, 75% to 85% of them seen just once. About this clone itself: Its cognate antigen is unknown.

This CDR3 is built from 14 residues. Germline V gene sequence: CDR1 ENHRY, CDR2 SYGVKD. The clonotype originates from a man in his fifties in good health and CMV-seropositive. The sequencing input was PBMCs. V gene TRBV10-3 combines with J gene TRBJ2-5; 14 bases line up with TRBD2. The tail of the sequence fits TRBJ2-7 better, so the J call may be wrong. Here the CDR3 reads CAIRGLAGVGEQYF. The DNA for the CDR3 is TGTGCCATCAGGGGACTAGCGGGAGTAGGCGAGCAGTACTTC.